Below are 5 T cell receptor beta chains sequenced from a single sample in a study of blood T cell repertoires in COVID-19. Repertoires were generated with immunoSEQ multiplex PCR, while TCRdb's copy carries only in-frame clones and drops some. The sample shows around 140,000 clones, 80% of them seen only once. The sequenced material came from peripheral blood. These receptors were obtained from a man aged 65 to 85 who had recovered from COVID-19.

The genes are TRBV5-1 and TRBJ2-3; 10 bases match TRBD1. This CDR3 spans 16 amino acids. V was clipped by 4 bases and J by 1 base; unmatched bases: 6. Germline V gene lookup returns CDR1 SGHRS and CDR2 YFSETQ. CDR3 nucleotides: TGCGCCAGCAGCCAGGAGGACAGGGGGGGCACAGATACGCAGTATTTT. It translates to CASSQEDRGGTDTQYF.

The chain joins TRBV4-1 to TRBJ2-1; possible D gene TRBD2, 5 bases. Between the trimmed V and J ends, which lost 2 bases and 6 bases, there was a span of 11 bases. Germline lookup yields CDR1 MGHRA and CDR2 YSYEKL. The CDR3 consists of 14 residues. CDR3 sequence reads: CASSQLATANEQFF. The CDR3 DNA follows: TGCGCCAGCAGCCAACTAGCTACGGCCAATGAGCAGTTCTTC.

This clone has just a few counts. The J gene is TRBJ2-7, the V gene TRBV15; no reliable D call. This CDR3 comprises 14 residues. Looked up from germline, CDR1 is LNHNV and CDR2 is YYDKDF (reference sequence). The ends were cut back, 0 bases at V and 0 bases at J, with 6 bases in the middle. CDR3 amino acids: CATSRERSSYEQYF. CDR3 sequence (DNA): TGTGCCACCAGCAGAGAGCGGAGCTCCTACGAGCAGTACTTC. The variable domain in full, completed from reference TRBV15 and TRBJ2-7, reads DAMVIQNPRYQVTQFGKPVTLSCSQTLNHNVMYWYQQKSSQAPKLLFHYYDKDFNNEADTPDNFQSRRPNTSFCFLDIRSPGLGDTAMYLCATSRERSSYEQYFGPGTRLTVT.

This clone occurred a few times. The chain is built from TRBV27 and TRBJ2-1, with TRBD1 matching over 9 bases. The CDR3 extends over 16 amino acids. V lost 5 bases and J lost 6; bases outside the gene matches: 11. Germline loops: CDR1 MNHEY, CDR2 SMNVEV (reference sequence). This CDR3 reads CASSIPTGTGINEQFF. In DNA, the CDR3 is TGTGCCAGCAGTATCCCGACCGGGACAGGGATCAATGAGCAGTTCTTC.

This chain links TRBV6-5 with TRBJ1-1; D possibly corresponds to TRBD1 (6 bases). Germline V lookup: CDR1 MNHEY, CDR2 SVGAGI. The CDR3 is 12 residues long. Between the trimmed V and J ends, which lost 4 bases and 10 bases, there was a span of 13 bases. The CDR3 coding sequence is TGTGCCAGCAGTTCACAGGGAGACCCAGCTTTCTTT. It yields the protein CASSSQGDPAFF.